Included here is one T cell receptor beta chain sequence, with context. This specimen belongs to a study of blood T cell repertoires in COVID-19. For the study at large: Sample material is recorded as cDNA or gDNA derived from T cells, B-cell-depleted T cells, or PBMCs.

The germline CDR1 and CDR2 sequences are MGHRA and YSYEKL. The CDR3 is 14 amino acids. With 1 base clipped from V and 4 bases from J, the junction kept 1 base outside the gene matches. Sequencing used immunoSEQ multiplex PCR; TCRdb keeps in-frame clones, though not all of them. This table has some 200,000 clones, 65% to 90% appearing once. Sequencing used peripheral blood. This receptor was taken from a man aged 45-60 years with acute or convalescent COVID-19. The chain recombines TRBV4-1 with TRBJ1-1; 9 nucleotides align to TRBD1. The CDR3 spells CASSQGDRVTEAFF. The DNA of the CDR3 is TGCGCCAGCAGCCAAGGGGACAGGGTCACTGAAGCTTTCTTT.